This T cell receptor (beta chain) was found in a study of T cell responses to AZD1222 COVID-19 vaccine. Study-level results: Vaccination with two AZD1222 doses was followed by a rise in Spike-specific TCR breadth and depth.

TCRdb keeps only in-frame clones here, not all; method: immunoSEQ multiplex PCR. The table has approximately 190,000 clones, about 94% seen once. A remark on this clone: Antigen unknown.

The receptor comes from an adult in good health. This specimen consisted of peripheral blood, obtained on day 0 of AZD1222 vaccination.

CDR3 coding DNA: TGTGCCAGCAGTTTGGGGGGACAGGGACAGCCCCAGCATTTT. This sequence encodes CASSLGGQGQPQHF. The chain carries TRBV27 and TRBJ1-5, with 9 bases aligning to TRBD1. Germline V lookup: CDR1 MNHEY, CDR2 SMNVEV (reference sequence). Trimming removed 3 bases from V and 7 bases from J; junction bases left unmatched: 4. The CDR3 spans 14 residues.